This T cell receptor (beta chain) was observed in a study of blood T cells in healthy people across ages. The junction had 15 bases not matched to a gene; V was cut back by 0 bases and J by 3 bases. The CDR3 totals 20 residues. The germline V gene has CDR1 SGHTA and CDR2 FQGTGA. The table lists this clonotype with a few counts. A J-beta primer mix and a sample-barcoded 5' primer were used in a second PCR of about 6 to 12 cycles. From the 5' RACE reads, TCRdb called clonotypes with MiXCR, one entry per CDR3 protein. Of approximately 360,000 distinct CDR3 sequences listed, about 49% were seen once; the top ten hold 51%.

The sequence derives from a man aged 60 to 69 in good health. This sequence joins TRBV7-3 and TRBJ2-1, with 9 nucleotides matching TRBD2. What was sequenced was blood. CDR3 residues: CASSLTARGGRAVGYNEQFF. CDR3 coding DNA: TGTGCCAGCAGCTTAACGGCAAGGGGCGGGAGGGCCGTGGGCTACAATGAGCAGTTCTTC.